Shown below are 16 T cell receptor beta chains from a single sample sequenced in a study of cytomegalovirus exposure and HLA in healthy donors. This PCR relied on a set of 60 Vbeta primers and 13 Jbeta primers. Sequencing was performed with immunoSEQ multiplex PCR; in TCRdb, only in-frame clones are kept and a portion is missing. The sample records roughly 190,000 clones, roughly 77% being singletons. The material sequenced was PBMCs. The source is a woman under 40 in good health and CMV-seropositive.

This clone was recorded a few times. The chain carries TRBV6-1 and TRBJ2-3, with a tentative D call TRBD2 (6 bases). Germline V gene lookup returns CDR1 MNHNS and CDR2 SASEGT. The CDR3 runs 12 residues. Trimming shortened V by 10 bases and J by 1 base, and 9 bases separated the two germline ends. The CDR3 protein is CAKSSGTDTQYF. The DNA of the CDR3 is TGTGCCAAATCTAGCGGCACAGATACGCAGTATTTT.

Here the CDR3 reads CASEQGRENTEAFF. CDR3 sequence (DNA): TGTGCCAGCGAACAGGGCCGGGAGAACACTGAAGCTTTCTTT. The chain has TRBV2 and TRBJ1-1; possibly TRBD1 for D (6 bases). V gave up 8 bases and J gave up 1 base, with 14 bases separating them. The CDR3 runs to 14 residues. The germline V gene has CDR1 SNHLY and CDR2 FYNNEI.

This clone was recorded only once. The CDR3 coding sequence is TGCGCCAGCAGCCAAGAATCGGGGTGGAGGGCCAACGTCCTGACTTTC. Its protein product is CASSQESGWRANVLTF. The chain uses TRBV4-1 and TRBJ2-6; weak D call: TRBD2 (5 bases). CDR1 and CDR2 from the germline V gene are MGHRA and YSYEKL. V lost 0 bases and J lost 5, with 11 bases in between. The CDR3 runs 16 residues.

The table lists this clone with a count of one. This sequence joins TRBV19 and TRBJ1-1; possible D gene TRBD1, 5 bases. The V end was cut by 6 bases, the J end by 4 bases, with 9 bases between. This CDR3 is built from 12 residues. Per the germline V gene, CDR1 is LNHDA and CDR2 is SQIVND (reference sequence). The CDR3 reads CASRTGGTEAFF. The CDR3 nucleotides are TGTGCCAGTAGGACCGGGGGCACTGAAGCTTTCTTT.

The chain recombines TRBV28 with TRBJ1-2; TRBD1 matches at 8 bases. Germline V gives CDR1 MDHEN, CDR2 SYDVKM. The CDR3 loop spans 13 amino acids. Unmatched junction bases numbered 6, after V lost 6 bases and J lost 6 bases. The CDR3 nucleotides are TGTGCCAGCAGCGGCAGGGGGCTTCATGGCTACACCTTC. It yields the protein CASSGRGLHGYTF.

J is TRBJ2-7 and V is TRBV6-1, with D possibly matching TRBD2 (6 bases). The CDR3 consists of 14 residues. Between the trimmed V and J ends, which lost 1 base and 6 bases, there was a span of 13 bases. The germline V gene has CDR1 MNHNS and CDR2 SASEGT. CDR3 in amino acids: CASSEGVGRTEQYF. Here the CDR3 DNA reads TGTGCCAGCAGTGAAGGAGTAGGGAGGACCGAGCAGTACTTC.

This chain links TRBV28 with TRBJ2-7, with 7 bases aligning to TRBD1. This CDR3 region has 14 residues. The germline V gene has CDR1 MDHEN and CDR2 SYDVKM. Trimming removed 5 bases from V and 5 bases from J; junction bases left unmatched: 9. CDR3 sequence reads: CASSPRDRPHEQYF. CDR3 nucleotide sequence: TGTGCCAGCAGTCCCCGGGACAGACCCCACGAGCAGTACTTC.

The gene calls are TRBV7-9 and TRBJ2-1; possible D gene TRBD2, 6 bases. With 4 bases removed from V and 0 bases from J, the gap between germline ends came to 7 bases. CDR1 and CDR2 (germline): SEHNR, FQNEAQ (reference sequence). This CDR3 is built from 14 residues. DNA of the CDR3: TGTGCCAGCAGCTCCGGGGGCTCCTACAATGAGCAGTTCTTC. Its translation: CASSSGGSYNEQFF.

In the case of this clone: The junction differs from germline at one of its ends, possibly a read error. The same CDR3 arises from other DNA sequences in this sample as well. The chain has TRBV10-2 and TRBJ1-1; TRBD1 matches at 8 bases. Germline CDR1 is WSHSY and CDR2 is SAAADI. The CDR3 extends over 11 amino acids. CDR3 sequence: CASGQGVEAFF. CDR3 DNA sequence: TGCGCCAGCGGACAGGGCGTTGAAGCCTTCTTT.

The chain is built from TRBV19 and TRBJ1-2; D remains unclear. The V end was cut by 3 bases, the J end by 3 bases, with 8 bases between. The CDR3 has 13 residues. Per the germline V gene, CDR1 is LNHDA and CDR2 is SQIVND (reference sequence). The CDR3 DNA sequence: TGTGCCAGTAGTATCCACGGGGACTATGGCTACACCTTC. This sequence encodes CASSIHGDYGYTF. Based on the CDR3 plus reference TRBV19 and TRBJ1-2, the full variable domain is DGGITQSPKYLFRKEGQNVTLSCEQNLNHDAMYWYRQDPGQGLRLIYYSQIVNDFQKGDIAEGYSVSREKKESFPLTVTSAQKNPTAFYLCASSIHGDYGYTFGSGTRLTVV.

The CDR3 loop is CASTRLAGESRQFF. CDR3 bases: TGTGCCAGCACCCGGCTAGCGGGAGAGTCGCGGCAGTTCTTC. V gene TRBV11-2 combines with J gene TRBJ2-1; 10 bases agree with TRBD2. V trimming: 7 bases; J trimming: 12 bases; junction bases outside the gene matches: 12. This CDR3 has 14 amino acids. Germline V gene lookup returns CDR1 SGHAT and CDR2 FQNNGV. Full variable domain (remainder filled in from reference TRBV11-2 and TRBJ2-1): EAGVAQSPRYKIIEKRQSVAFWCNPISGHATLYWYQQILGQGPKLLIQFQNNGVVDDSQLPKDRFSAERLKGVDSTLKIQPAKLEDSAVYLCASTRLAGESRQFFGPGTRLTVL.

The chain joins TRBV7-9 to TRBJ1-2; no reliable D call. The CDR3 loop spans 13 amino acids. Deletions cut 1 base from V and 2 bases from J, with 5 bases between. Per germline, CDR1 SEHNR and CDR2 FQNEAQ (reference sequence). Here the CDR3 reads CASSLVQNYGYTF. CDR3 nucleotides: TGTGCCAGCAGCTTAGTGCAGAACTATGGCTACACCTTC.

The chain joins TRBV6-6 to TRBJ2-1; the match to TRBD2 covers 8 bases. Trimming took 0 bases from V and 5 from J; bases not matched to a gene: 3. The CDR3 sequence is 15 residues long. Germline V gene lookup returns CDR1 MNHNY and CDR2 SVGAGI (reference sequence). CDR3 in amino acids: CASSYSAGGHNEQFF. CDR3 coding DNA: TGTGCCAGCAGTTACTCTGCGGGAGGCCACAATGAGCAGTTCTTC.

This clone was found a few times. The V call is TRBV6-1, the J call TRBJ1-1; D not resolved. Looked up from germline, CDR1 is MNHNS and CDR2 is SASEGT. The CDR3 is 15 amino acids. Trimming removed 8 bases at V and 1 base at J, with 17 bases between. The CDR3 is CASCPGVPWNTEAFF. As DNA, the CDR3 is TGTGCCAGCTGTCCCGGGGTGCCATGGAACACTGAAGCTTTCTTT.

This rearrangement joins TRBV7-9 to TRBJ1-5, with D uncertain. CDR1 is SEHNR, CDR2 FQNEAQ, per germline (reference sequence). The CDR3 contains 14 residues. Trimming stripped 4 bases from V and 7 bases from J, with 14 bases between. The CDR3 spells CASSSNVGGQPQHF. The CDR3 DNA reads as TGTGCCAGCAGCTCCAATGTGGGCGGGCAGCCCCAGCATTTT.

The V call is TRBV7-8, the J call TRBJ2-3, with TRBD2 matching 8 bases. V trimming: 0 bases; J trimming: 2 bases; junction bases outside the gene matches: 10. Germline V gives CDR1 SGHVS, CDR2 FQNEAQ. The CDR3 length is 18 residues. The CDR3 region is CASSLASSGIGNTDTQYF. CDR3 bases: TGTGCCAGCAGCTTAGCAAGTAGCGGGATCGGAAACACAGATACGCAGTATTTT.